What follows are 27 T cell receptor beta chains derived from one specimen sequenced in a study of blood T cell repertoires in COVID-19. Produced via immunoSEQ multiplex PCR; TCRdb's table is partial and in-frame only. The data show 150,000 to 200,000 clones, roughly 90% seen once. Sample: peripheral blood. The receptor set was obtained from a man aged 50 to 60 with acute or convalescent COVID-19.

CDR3 protein: CASSHQGGEQYV. The CDR3 coding sequence is TGTGCCAGCAGTCACCAGGGTGGGGAGCAGTACGTC. The gene calls are TRBV6-2 or TRBV6-3 and TRBJ2-7; tentatively, D is TRBD1 (5 bases). This CDR3 is 12 amino acids long. Germline CDR1 MNHEY, CDR2 SVGEGT. V was cut by 5 bases and J by 7 bases, with 12 bases left in between.

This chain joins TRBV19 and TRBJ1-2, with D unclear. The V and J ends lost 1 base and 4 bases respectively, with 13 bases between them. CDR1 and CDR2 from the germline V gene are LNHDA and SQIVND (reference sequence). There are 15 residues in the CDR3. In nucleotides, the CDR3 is TGTGCCAGTAGTATAGGGTCAGACTACGGCTATGGCTACACCTTC. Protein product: CASSIGSDYGYGYTF.

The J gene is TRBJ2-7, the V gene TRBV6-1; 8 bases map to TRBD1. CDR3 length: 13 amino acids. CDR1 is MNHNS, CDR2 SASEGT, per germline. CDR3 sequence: CASSDYGTGLSNV. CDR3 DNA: TGTGCCAGCAGTGATTATGGGACAGGCTTGTCGAACGTC.

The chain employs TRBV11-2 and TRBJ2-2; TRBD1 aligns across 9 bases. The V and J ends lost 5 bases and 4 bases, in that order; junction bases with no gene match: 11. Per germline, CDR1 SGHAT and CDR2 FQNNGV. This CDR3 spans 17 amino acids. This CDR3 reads CASSKTGGWTPTGELFF. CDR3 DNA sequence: TGTGCCAGCAGCAAAACAGGGGGCTGGACCCCCACCGGGGAGCTGTTTTTT.

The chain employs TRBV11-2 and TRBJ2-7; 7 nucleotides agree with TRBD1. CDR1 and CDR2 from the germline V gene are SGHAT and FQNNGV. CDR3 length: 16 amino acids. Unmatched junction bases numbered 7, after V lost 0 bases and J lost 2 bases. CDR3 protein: CASSLEAARGPYEQYF. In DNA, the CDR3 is TGTGCCAGCAGCTTAGAGGCCGCGAGGGGGCCCTACGAGCAGTACTTC.

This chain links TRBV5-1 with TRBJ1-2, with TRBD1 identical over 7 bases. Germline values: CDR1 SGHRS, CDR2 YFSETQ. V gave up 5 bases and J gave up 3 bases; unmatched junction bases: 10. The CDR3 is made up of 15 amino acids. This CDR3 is CASSGGTASYYGYTF. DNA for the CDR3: TGCGCCAGCAGTGGGGGGACAGCATCATACTATGGCTACACCTTC.

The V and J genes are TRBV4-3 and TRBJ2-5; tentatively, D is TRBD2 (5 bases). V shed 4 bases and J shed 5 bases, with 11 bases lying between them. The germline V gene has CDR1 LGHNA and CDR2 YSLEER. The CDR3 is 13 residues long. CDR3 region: CASSPGYRETQYF. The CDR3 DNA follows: TGCGCCAGCAGCCCGGGATATCGCGAGACCCAGTACTTC.

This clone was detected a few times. The CDR3 DNA sequence: TGTGCCAGCAGTTTATCTGGCCCGATTGGGAGTCAGCCCCAGCATTTT. This translates into CASSLSGPIGSQPQHF. V usage is TRBV27 and J usage is TRBJ1-5; D is unresolved. Trimming shortened V by 0 bases and J by 6 bases, and 15 bases separated the two germline ends. Germline V lookup: CDR1 MNHEY, CDR2 SMNVEV (reference sequence). CDR3 length: 16 amino acids.

CDR3 sequence: CASSGTGGQPQHF. The CDR3 bases are TGTGCCAGCAGTGGGACAGGGGGTCAGCCCCAGCATTTT. The chain has TRBV2 and TRBJ1-5, with 10 positions matching TRBD1. Looked up from germline, CDR1 is SNHLY and CDR2 is FYNNEI. The junction had 0 bases not matched to a gene; V was cut back by 4 bases and J by 6 bases. The CDR3 is 13 residues long. Filled out from reference TRBV2 and TRBJ1-5, the complete variable domain reads EPEVTQTPSHQVTQMGQEVILRCVPISNHLYFYWYRQILGQKVEFLVSFYNNEISEKSEIFDDQFSVERPDGSNFTLKIRSTKLEDSAMYFCASSGTGGQPQHFGDGTRLSIL.

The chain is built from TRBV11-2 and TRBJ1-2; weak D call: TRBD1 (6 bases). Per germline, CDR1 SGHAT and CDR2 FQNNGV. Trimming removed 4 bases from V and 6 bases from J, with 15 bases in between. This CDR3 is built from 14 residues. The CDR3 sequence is CASSSTGRGHGYTF. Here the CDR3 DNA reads TGTGCCAGCAGCTCAACAGGGCGCGGACATGGCTACACCTTC.

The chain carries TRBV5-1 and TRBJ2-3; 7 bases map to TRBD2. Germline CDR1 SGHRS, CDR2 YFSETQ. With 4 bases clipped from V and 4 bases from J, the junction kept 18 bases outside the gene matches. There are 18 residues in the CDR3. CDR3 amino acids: CASSLSGFRWGGSDTQYF. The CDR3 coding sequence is TGCGCCAGCAGCCTATCCGGGTTCCGGTGGGGGGGATCAGATACGCAGTATTTT.

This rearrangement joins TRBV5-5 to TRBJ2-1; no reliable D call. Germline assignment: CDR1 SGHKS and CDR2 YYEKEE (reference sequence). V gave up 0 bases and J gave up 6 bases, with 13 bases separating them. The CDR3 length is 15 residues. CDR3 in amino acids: CASSLGQVKGNEQFF. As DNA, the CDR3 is TGTGCCAGCAGCTTGGGGCAGGTTAAAGGCAATGAGCAGTTCTTC.

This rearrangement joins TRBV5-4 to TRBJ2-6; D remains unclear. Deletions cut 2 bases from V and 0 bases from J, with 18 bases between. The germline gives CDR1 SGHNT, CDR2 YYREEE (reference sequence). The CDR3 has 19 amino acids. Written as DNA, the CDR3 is TGTGCCAGCAGCTTTCGCATCCCGCAGGCTCTCTCTGGGGCCAACGTCCTGACTTTC. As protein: CASSFRIPQALSGANVLTF. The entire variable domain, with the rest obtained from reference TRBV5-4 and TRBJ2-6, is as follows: ETGVTQSPTHLIKTRGQQVTLRCSSQSGHNTVSWYQQALGQGPQFIFQYYREEENGRGNFPPRFSGLQFPNYSSELNVNALELDDSALYLCASSFRIPQALSGANVLTFGAGSRLTVL.

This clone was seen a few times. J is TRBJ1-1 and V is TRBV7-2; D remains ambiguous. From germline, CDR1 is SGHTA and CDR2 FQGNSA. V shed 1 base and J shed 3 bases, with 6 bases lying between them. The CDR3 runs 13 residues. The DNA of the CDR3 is TGTGCCAGCAGCTTAGAGAGGGACACTGAAGCTTTCTTT. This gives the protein CASSLERDTEAFF. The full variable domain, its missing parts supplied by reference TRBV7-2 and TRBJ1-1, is GAGVSQSPSNKVTEKGKDVELRCDPISGHTALYWYRQSLGQGLEFLIYFQGNSAPDKSGLPSDRFSAERTGGSVSTLTIQRTQQEDSAVYLCASSLERDTEAFFGQGTRLTVV.

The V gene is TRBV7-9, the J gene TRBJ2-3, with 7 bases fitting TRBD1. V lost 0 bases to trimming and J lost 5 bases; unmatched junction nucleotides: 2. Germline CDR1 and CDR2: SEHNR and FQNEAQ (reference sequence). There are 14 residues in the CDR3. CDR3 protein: CASSLATGIDTQYF. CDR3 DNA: TGTGCCAGCAGCTTAGCGACAGGGATAGATACGCAGTATTTT.

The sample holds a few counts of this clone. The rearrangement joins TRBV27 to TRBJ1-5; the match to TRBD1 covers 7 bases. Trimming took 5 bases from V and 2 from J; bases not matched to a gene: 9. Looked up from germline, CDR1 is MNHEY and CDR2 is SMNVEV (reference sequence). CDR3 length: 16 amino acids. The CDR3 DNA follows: TGTGCCAGCAGTCCTAGACAGGGTATGGGCAATCAGCCCCAGCATTTT. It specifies CASSPRQGMGNQPQHF.

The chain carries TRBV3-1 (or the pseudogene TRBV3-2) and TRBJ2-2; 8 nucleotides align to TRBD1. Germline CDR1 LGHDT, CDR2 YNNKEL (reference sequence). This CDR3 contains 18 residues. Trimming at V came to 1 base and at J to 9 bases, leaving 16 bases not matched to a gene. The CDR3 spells CASSQVWDRIGPHRELFF. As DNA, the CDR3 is TGTGCCAGCAGCCAAGTGTGGGACAGGATAGGACCCCACCGGGAGCTGTTTTTT.

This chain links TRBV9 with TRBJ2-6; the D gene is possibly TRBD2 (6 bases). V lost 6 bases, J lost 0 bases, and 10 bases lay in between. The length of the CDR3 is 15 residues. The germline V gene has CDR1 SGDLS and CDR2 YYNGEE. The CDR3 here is CASKGTLSGANVLTF. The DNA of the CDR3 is TGTGCCAGCAAGGGGACTCTCTCTGGGGCCAACGTCCTGACTTTC. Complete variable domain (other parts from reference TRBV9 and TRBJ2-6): DSGVTQTPKHLITATGQRVTLRCSPRSGDLSVYWYQQSLDQGLQFLIQYYNGEERAKGNILERFSAQQFPDLHSELNLSSLELGDSALYFCASKGTLSGANVLTFGAGSRLTVL.

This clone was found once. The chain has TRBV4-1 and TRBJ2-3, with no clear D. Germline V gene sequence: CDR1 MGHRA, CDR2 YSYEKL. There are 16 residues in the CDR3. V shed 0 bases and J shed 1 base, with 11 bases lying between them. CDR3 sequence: CASSQDRVPGTDTQYF. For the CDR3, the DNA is TGCGCCAGCAGCCAAGACCGGGTTCCCGGCACAGATACGCAGTATTTT.

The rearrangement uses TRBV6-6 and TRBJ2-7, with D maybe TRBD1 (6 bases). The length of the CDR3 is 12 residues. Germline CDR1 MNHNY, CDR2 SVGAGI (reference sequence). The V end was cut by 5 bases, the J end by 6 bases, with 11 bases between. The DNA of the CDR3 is TGTGCCAGCAGTCTACAGGGTGGCGAGCAGTACTTC. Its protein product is CASSLQGGEQYF.

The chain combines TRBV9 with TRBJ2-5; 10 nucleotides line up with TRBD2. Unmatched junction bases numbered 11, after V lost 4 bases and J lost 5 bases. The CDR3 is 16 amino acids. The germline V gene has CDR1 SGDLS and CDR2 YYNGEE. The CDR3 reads CASSISGRATRETQYF. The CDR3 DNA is TGTGCCAGCAGCATAAGCGGGAGGGCCACAAGGGAGACCCAGTACTTC. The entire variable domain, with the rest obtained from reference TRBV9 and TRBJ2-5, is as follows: DSGVTQTPKHLITATGQRVTLRCSPRSGDLSVYWYQQSLDQGLQFLIQYYNGEERAKGNILERFSAQQFPDLHSELNLSSLELGDSALYFCASSISGRATRETQYFGPGTRLLVL.

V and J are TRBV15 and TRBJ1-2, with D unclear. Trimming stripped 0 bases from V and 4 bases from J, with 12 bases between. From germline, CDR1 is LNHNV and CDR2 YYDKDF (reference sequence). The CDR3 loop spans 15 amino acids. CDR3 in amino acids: CATSRDRLTAYGYTF. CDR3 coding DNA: TGTGCCACCAGCAGAGACCGACTGACTGCCTATGGCTACACCTTC.

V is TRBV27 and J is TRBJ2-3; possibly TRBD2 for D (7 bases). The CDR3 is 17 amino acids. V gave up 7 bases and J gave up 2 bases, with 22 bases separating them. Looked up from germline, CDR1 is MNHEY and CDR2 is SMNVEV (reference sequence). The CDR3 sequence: CASKSLGLRGHTDTQYF. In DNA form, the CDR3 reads TGTGCCAGCAAATCCCTGGGACTGCGGGGGCACACAGATACGCAGTATTTT.

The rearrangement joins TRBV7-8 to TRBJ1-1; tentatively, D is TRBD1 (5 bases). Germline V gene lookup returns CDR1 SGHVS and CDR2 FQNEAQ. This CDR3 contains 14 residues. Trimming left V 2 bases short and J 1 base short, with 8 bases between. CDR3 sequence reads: CASSLQGKNTEAFF. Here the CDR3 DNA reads TGTGCCAGCAGCTTACAGGGCAAGAACACTGAAGCTTTCTTT.

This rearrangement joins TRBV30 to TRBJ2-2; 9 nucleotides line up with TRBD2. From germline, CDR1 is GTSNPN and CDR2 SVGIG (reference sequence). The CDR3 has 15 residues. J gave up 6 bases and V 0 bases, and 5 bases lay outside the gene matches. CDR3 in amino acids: CAWSVVRGGSGELFF. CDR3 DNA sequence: TGTGCCTGGAGTGTAGTGCGGGGGGGATCCGGGGAGCTGTTTTTT.

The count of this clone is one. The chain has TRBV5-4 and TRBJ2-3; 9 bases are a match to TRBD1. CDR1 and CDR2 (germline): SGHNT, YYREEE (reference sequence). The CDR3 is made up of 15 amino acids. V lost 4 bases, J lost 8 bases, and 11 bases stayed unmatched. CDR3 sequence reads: CASSPDRGTSGTQYF. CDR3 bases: TGTGCCAGCAGCCCCGACAGGGGGACGAGCGGTACGCAGTATTTT.

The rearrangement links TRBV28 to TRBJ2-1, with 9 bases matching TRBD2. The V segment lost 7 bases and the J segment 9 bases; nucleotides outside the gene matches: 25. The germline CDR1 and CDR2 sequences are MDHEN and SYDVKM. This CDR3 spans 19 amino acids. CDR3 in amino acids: CASTPAFGGRALGGFEQFF. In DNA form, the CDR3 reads TGTGCCAGCACCCCAGCGTTTGGCGGGAGGGCCCTCGGAGGATTTGAGCAGTTCTTC.